This is a list of T cell receptor beta chains from one sample in a study of blood T cell repertoires in COVID-19. Some clones are missing from TCRdb's copy, which holds only in-frame ones; the method was immunoSEQ multiplex PCR. The sample comprises about 80,000 clones, around 80% of which are singletons, and about a third rests with the top ten. The source material was peripheral blood. The receptors were gathered from a woman in her sixties or seventies with acute or convalescent COVID-19. CDR3s include the opening cysteine and the closing phenylalanine or tryptophan. Each record gives: J gene, D gene, clone size, V gene, CDR3 protein, CDR3 DNA. D genes are given only for firm matches. Only some rows state a clone size, as once, few, many or a class for expanded clones.

j_call: TRBJ1-5
d_call: TRBD1
clone_size: .
v_call: TRBV19
cdr3_aa: CASSTFQDRASNQPQHF
cdr3_nt: TGTGCCAGTAGTACCTTCCAGGACAGGGCGAGCAATCAGCCCCAGCATTTT

j_call: TRBJ1-2
d_call: .
clone_size: .
v_call: TRBV5-4
cdr3_aa: CASSSEIDGSGYTF
cdr3_nt: TGTGCCAGCAGCTCGGAGATTGACGGCAGTGGCTACACCTTC

j_call: TRBJ2-7
d_call: .
clone_size: few
v_call: TRBV6-5
cdr3_aa: CASRGGRTGREQYF
cdr3_nt: TGTGCCAGCAGGGGAGGGAGGACAGGGAGGGAGCAGTACTTC

j_call: TRBJ2-7
d_call: TRBD2
clone_size: .
v_call: TRBV9
cdr3_aa: CASSVGLAANEQYF
cdr3_nt: TGTGCCAGCAGCGTAGGACTAGCGGCAAATGAGCAGTACTTC

j_call: TRBJ2-2
d_call: TRBD2
clone_size: once
v_call: TRBV5-1
cdr3_aa: CASRPGLVNGELFF
cdr3_nt: TGCGCCAGCAGGCCGGGACTAGTCAACGGGGAGCTGTTTTTT

j_call: TRBJ2-5
d_call: TRBD1
clone_size: once
v_call: TRBV19
cdr3_aa: CASSIGRDRGQTQYF
cdr3_nt: TGTGCCAGTAGTATTGGGAGGGACAGGGGTCAGACCCAGTACTTC

j_call: TRBJ2-7
d_call: .
clone_size: .
v_call: TRBV11-2
cdr3_aa: CASSPLGARSSYEQYF
cdr3_nt: TGTGCCAGCAGCCCCCTGGGAGCGAGGAGCTCCTACGAGCAGTACTTC

j_call: TRBJ2-1
d_call: .
clone_size: .
v_call: TRBV10-3
cdr3_aa: CAIRGSNRGNEQFF
cdr3_nt: TGTGCCATCAGAGGATCGAATAGGGGCAATGAGCAGTTCTTC

j_call: TRBJ1-1
d_call: .
clone_size: .
v_call: TRBV21-1
cdr3_aa: CATNRGTNTLSTEAFF
cdr3_nt: TGTGCCACCAACCGGGGGACGAACACTCTCAGCACTGAAGCTTTCTTT

j_call: TRBJ1-4
d_call: .
clone_size: .
v_call: TRBV11-2
cdr3_aa: CASSPTGRPDEKLFF
cdr3_nt: TGTGCCAGCAGCCCTACTGGCAGGCCGGATGAAAAACTGTTTTTT

j_call: TRBJ2-6
d_call: TRBD2
clone_size: .
v_call: TRBV2
cdr3_aa: CASRGLAGASGANVLTF
cdr3_nt: TGTGCCAGCAGGGGACTAGCGGGAGCTTCTGGGGCCAACGTCCTGACTTTC

j_call: TRBJ2-2
d_call: TRBD2
clone_size: .
v_call: TRBV19
cdr3_aa: CASSIRRTSLIGELFF
cdr3_nt: TGTGCCAGTAGTATTCGCCGGACTAGCCTAATCGGGGAGCTGTTTTTT

j_call: TRBJ1-3
d_call: .
clone_size: .
v_call: TRBV7-9
cdr3_aa: CASSSEPASGNTIYF
cdr3_nt: TGTGCCAGCAGCTCAGAACCCGCCTCTGGAAACACCATATATTTT

j_call: TRBJ2-7
d_call: .
clone_size: .
v_call: TRBV6-2/TRBV6-3
cdr3_aa: CASSYQRTGTQRSYEQYF
cdr3_nt: TGTGCCAGCAGTTACCAGAGAACCGGGACTCAGCGTTCGTACGAGCAGTACTTC

j_call: TRBJ2-7
d_call: .
clone_size: .
v_call: TRBV5-1
cdr3_aa: CASSLLPQQRNIYEQYF
cdr3_nt: TGCGCCAGCAGCTTGCTCCCTCAGCAGCGTAACATATACGAGCAGTACTTC

j_call: TRBJ2-5
d_call: TRBD1
clone_size: .
v_call: TRBV5-3
cdr3_aa: CARSLVSGGETQETQYF
cdr3_nt: TGTGCCAGAAGCTTGGTATCAGGGGGAGAGACCCAAGAGACCCAGTACTTC

j_call: TRBJ1-3
d_call: .
clone_size: .
v_call: TRBV10-2
cdr3_aa: CASSPGQISGNTIYF
cdr3_nt: TGCGCCAGCAGTCCAGGACAGATCTCTGGAAACACCATATATTTT

j_call: TRBJ1-1
d_call: .
clone_size: .
v_call: TRBV5-1
cdr3_aa: CASSLETSGTEAFF
cdr3_nt: TGCGCCAGCAGCTTGGAAACCTCAGGCACTGAAGCTTTCTTT

j_call: TRBJ1-6
d_call: .
clone_size: .
v_call: TRBV2
cdr3_aa: CASSEGGRHSPLHF
cdr3_nt: TGTGCCAGCAGTGAAGGGGGGAGGCATTCACCCCTCCACTTT

j_call: TRBJ1-5
d_call: TRBD1
clone_size: .
v_call: TRBV19
cdr3_aa: CASRPASGTVNQPQHF
cdr3_nt: TGTGCCAGTCGACCCGCTTCCGGGACAGTCAATCAGCCCCAGCATTTT

j_call: TRBJ1-1
d_call: .
clone_size: .
v_call: TRBV3-1/TRBV3-2
cdr3_aa: CASSPGAGPLNTEAFF
cdr3_nt: TGTGCCAGCAGCCCCGGCGCAGGGCCCCTGAACACTGAAGCTTTCTTT

j_call: TRBJ1-2
d_call: .
clone_size: .
v_call: TRBV29-1
cdr3_aa: CSVNYRQVDGYTF
cdr3_nt: TGCAGCGTAAATTATCGACAGGTTGATGGCTACACCTTC

j_call: TRBJ2-3
d_call: TRBD2
clone_size: .
v_call: TRBV5-8
cdr3_aa: CASSFLGAGGTDTQYF
cdr3_nt: TGTGCTAGCAGCTTCTTGGGAGCGGGAGGCACAGATACGCAGTATTTT

j_call: TRBJ1-5
d_call: .
clone_size: .
v_call: TRBV7-8
cdr3_aa: CASISGVGSNQPQHF
cdr3_nt: TGTGCCAGCATTAGCGGGGTTGGAAGCAATCAGCCCCAGCATTTT

j_call: TRBJ1-2
d_call: .
clone_size: .
v_call: TRBV6-5
cdr3_aa: CASRTTPHYGYTF
cdr3_nt: TGTGCCAGCAGAACCACTCCTCACTATGGCTACACCTTC

j_call: TRBJ1-3
d_call: TRBD1
clone_size: .
v_call: TRBV10-3
cdr3_aa: CAIRVGDMTGAAGNTIYF
cdr3_nt: TGTGCCATCAGAGTGGGGGATATGACAGGGGCCGCTGGAAACACCATATATTTT

j_call: TRBJ2-5
d_call: TRBD1
clone_size: once
v_call: TRBV3-1/TRBV3-2
cdr3_aa: CASSQSFRGLETQYF
cdr3_nt: TGTGCCAGCAGCCAATCTTTCAGGGGGCTAGAGACCCAGTACTTC

j_call: TRBJ1-2
d_call: TRBD1
clone_size: .
v_call: TRBV7-9
cdr3_aa: CASSLRGQGADGYTF
cdr3_nt: TGTGCCAGCAGTTTAAGGGGACAGGGGGCGGATGGCTACACCTTC

j_call: TRBJ2-3
d_call: .
clone_size: .
v_call: TRBV6-5
cdr3_aa: CASSAGTDTQYF
cdr3_nt: TGTGCCAGCAGCGCCGGGACAGATACGCAGTATTTT

j_call: TRBJ1-2
d_call: .
clone_size: .
v_call: TRBV2
cdr3_aa: CASSVEREAGYTF
cdr3_nt: TGTGCCAGCAGTGTGGAAAGGGAGGCTGGCTACACCTTC

j_call: TRBJ1-5
d_call: .
clone_size: .
v_call: TRBV28
cdr3_aa: CASSRLGQPQHF
cdr3_nt: TGTGCCAGCAGCAGACTTGGTCAGCCCCAGCATTTT

j_call: TRBJ2-7
d_call: .
clone_size: few
v_call: TRBV19
cdr3_aa: CASSLDRQGEQYF
cdr3_nt: TGTGCCAGTAGTCTCGACAGGCAGGGCGAGCAGTACTTC

j_call: TRBJ1-1
d_call: .
clone_size: .
v_call: TRBV7-2
cdr3_aa: CASSLAQGSGTEAFF
cdr3_nt: TGTGCCAGCAGCTTAGCGCAGGGTAGCGGAACTGAAGCTTTCTTT

j_call: TRBJ2-1
d_call: TRBD2
clone_size: .
v_call: TRBV13
cdr3_aa: CASSFGAGAGSYNEQFF
cdr3_nt: TGTGCCAGCAGCTTTGGGGCGGGAGCAGGCTCCTACAATGAGCAGTTCTTC

j_call: TRBJ1-2
d_call: .
clone_size: .
v_call: TRBV13
cdr3_aa: CASSSGQGTNYGYTF
cdr3_nt: TGTGCCAGCAGCTCGGGCCAGGGGACCAACTATGGCTACACCTTC

j_call: TRBJ2-5
d_call: TRBD2
clone_size: .
v_call: TRBV19
cdr3_aa: CASSTGTSATETQYF
cdr3_nt: TGTGCCAGTAGTACTGGGACTAGCGCCACAGAGACCCAGTACTTC

j_call: TRBJ1-3
d_call: .
clone_size: .
v_call: TRBV7-9
cdr3_aa: CASSSTGSGNTIYF
cdr3_nt: TGTGCCAGCAGCTCCACAGGCTCTGGAAACACCATATATTTT

j_call: TRBJ2-7
d_call: TRBD1
clone_size: .
v_call: TRBV5-1
cdr3_aa: CASSSTGTGGTYEQYF
cdr3_nt: TGCGCCAGCAGCAGCACCGGGACAGGGGGAACCTACGAGCAGTACTTC

j_call: TRBJ2-2
d_call: TRBD1
clone_size: .
v_call: TRBV30
cdr3_aa: CAWRNRGLNTGELFF
cdr3_nt: TGTGCCTGGAGAAACAGGGGGCTTAACACCGGGGAGCTGTTTTTT

j_call: TRBJ2-3
d_call: .
clone_size: once
v_call: TRBV11-2
cdr3_aa: CASSLIRTDTQYF
cdr3_nt: TGTGCCAGCAGCTTGATTCGGACAGATACGCAGTATTTT

j_call: TRBJ1-2
d_call: .
clone_size: .
v_call: TRBV10-1
cdr3_aa: CARLGRRTF
cdr3_nt: TGCGCCCGCCTGGGGCGTCGGACCTTC

j_call: TRBJ2-4
d_call: .
clone_size: few
v_call: TRBV30
cdr3_aa: CAWSDGQGTPHHF
cdr3_nt: TGTGCCTGGAGTGACGGCCAGGGGACACCGCATCACTTC

j_call: TRBJ1-1
d_call: TRBD1
clone_size: .
v_call: TRBV19
cdr3_aa: CASSPGQGWNTEAFF
cdr3_nt: TGTGCCAGTAGTCCCGGACAGGGATGGAACACTGAAGCTTTCTTT

j_call: TRBJ2-2
d_call: .
clone_size: .
v_call: TRBV2
cdr3_aa: CASSETSSTGELFF
cdr3_nt: TGTGCCAGCAGTGAGACTAGTAGTACCGGGGAGCTGTTTTTT

j_call: TRBJ2-2
d_call: .
clone_size: once
v_call: TRBV6-4
cdr3_aa: CASSADPTGNTGELFF
cdr3_nt: TGTGCCAGCAGTGCCGATCCGACAGGGAACACCGGGGAGCTGTTTTTT

j_call: TRBJ2-2
d_call: TRBD2
clone_size: .
v_call: TRBV2
cdr3_aa: CASKLAGVRGNTGELFF
cdr3_nt: TGTGCCAGCAAACTAGCGGGAGTAAGGGGAAACACCGGGGAGCTGTTTTTT

j_call: TRBJ2-1
d_call: TRBD2
clone_size: once
v_call: TRBV5-6
cdr3_aa: CASSYRLAGSNEQFF
cdr3_nt: TGTGCCAGCAGCTATCGACTAGCGGGATCCAATGAGCAGTTCTTC

j_call: TRBJ2-3
d_call: TRBD2
clone_size: .
v_call: TRBV13
cdr3_aa: CASSSFQPGDSGSTDTQYF
cdr3_nt: TGTGCCAGCAGCTCCTTTCAACCCGGGGATAGCGGGAGTACAGATACGCAGTATTTT